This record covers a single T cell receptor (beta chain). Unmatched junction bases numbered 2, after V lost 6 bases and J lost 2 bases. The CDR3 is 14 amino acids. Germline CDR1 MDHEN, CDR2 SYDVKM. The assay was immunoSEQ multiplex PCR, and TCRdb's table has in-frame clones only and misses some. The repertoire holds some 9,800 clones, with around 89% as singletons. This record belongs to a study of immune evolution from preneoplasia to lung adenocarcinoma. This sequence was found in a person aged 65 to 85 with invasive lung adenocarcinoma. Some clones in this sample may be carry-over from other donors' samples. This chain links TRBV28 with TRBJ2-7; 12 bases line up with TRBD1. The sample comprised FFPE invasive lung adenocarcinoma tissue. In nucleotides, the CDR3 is TGTGCCAGCAGGGGGGACAGGGGGCCCTACGAGCAGTACTTC. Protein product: CASRGDRGPYEQYF.